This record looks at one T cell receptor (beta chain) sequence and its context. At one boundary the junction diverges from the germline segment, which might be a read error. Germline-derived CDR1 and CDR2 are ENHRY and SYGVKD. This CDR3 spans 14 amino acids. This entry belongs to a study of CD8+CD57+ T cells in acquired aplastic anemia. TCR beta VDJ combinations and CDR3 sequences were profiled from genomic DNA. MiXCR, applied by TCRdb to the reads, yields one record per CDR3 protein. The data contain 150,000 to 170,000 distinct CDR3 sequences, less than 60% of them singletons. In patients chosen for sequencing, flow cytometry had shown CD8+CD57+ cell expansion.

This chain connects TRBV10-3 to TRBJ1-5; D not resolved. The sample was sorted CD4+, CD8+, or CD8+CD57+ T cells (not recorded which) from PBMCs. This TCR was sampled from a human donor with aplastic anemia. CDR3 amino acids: CAISEVDSNQPQHF. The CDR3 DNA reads TGTGCCATCAGTGAGGTGGATAGCAACCAGCCCCAGCATTTT.